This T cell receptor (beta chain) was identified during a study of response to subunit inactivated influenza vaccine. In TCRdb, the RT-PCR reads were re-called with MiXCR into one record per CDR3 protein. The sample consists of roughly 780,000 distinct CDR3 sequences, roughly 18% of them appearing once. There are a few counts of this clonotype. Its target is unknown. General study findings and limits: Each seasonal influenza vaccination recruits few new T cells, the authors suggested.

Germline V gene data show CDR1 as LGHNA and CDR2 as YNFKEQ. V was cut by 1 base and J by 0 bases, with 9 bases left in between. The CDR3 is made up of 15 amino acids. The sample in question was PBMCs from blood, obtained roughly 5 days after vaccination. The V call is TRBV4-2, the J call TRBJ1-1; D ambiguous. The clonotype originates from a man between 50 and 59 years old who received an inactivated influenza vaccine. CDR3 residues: CASSQVPGLNTEAFF. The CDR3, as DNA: TGTGCCAGCAGCCAAGTTCCGGGCCTGAACACTGAAGCTTTCTTT.